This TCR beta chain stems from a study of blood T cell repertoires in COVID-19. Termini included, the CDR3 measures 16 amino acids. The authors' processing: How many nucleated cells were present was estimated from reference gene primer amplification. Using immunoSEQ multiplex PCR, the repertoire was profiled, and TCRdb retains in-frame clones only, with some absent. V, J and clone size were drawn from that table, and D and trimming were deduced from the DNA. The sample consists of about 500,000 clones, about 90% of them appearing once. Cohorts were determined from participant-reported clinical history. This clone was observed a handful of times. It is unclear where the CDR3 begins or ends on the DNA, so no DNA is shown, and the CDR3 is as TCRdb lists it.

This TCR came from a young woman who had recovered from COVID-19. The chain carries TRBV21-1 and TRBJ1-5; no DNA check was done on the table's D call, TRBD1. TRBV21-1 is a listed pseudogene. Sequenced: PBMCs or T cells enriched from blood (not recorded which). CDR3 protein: CASSFWGRGSNQPQHF.